This TCR beta chain was recovered during a study of identical twins. Study-wide results and caveats: It was cross-sectional statistical analysis, not following the same donors, that the conclusions relied on. With monozygotic twins, out-of-frame TCR alpha sharing exceeded what models estimated. Potential partial confounding of zero-insertion analyses by invariant MAIT and iNKT cells was noted.

Template switching, a step in the protocol, added a universal primer site, and cDNA carried unique molecular identifiers. TCRdb re-derived calls from the 5' RACE reads in MiXCR, one entry per CDR3 protein. In the table there are 1.5 million or so distinct CDR3 sequences, about 31% of which are singletons. This CDR3 region has 15 residues. The V gene lost 3 bases and the J gene lost 2 bases, with 14 bases spanning the gap. CDR1 is SGHAT, CDR2 FQDESV, per germline (reference sequence). This clonotype has only a few counts. The target antigen is unknown. The sequence derives from a newborn girl in good health. The material sequenced was cord blood. V gene TRBV11-1 combines with J gene TRBJ2-7; TRBD2 might be the D (7 bases). The CDR3 is CASSFWAGATYEQYF. CDR3 in DNA: TGTGCCAGCAGCTTCTGGGCGGGGGCGACCTACGAGCAGTACTTC.